A single sample is the source of the 26 T cell receptor beta chains below, sequenced in a study of identical twins. TCRdb itself ran the 5' RACE reads through MiXCR, one entry per CDR3 protein. The sample comprises 450,000 or so distinct CDR3 sequences, around 14% of which are singletons, and roughly 0.56% rests with the top ten. The same sample was also used in a study of yellow fever vaccine responses in identical twins.

The sample consisted of CD4+ T cells sorted from blood. The source of these receptors is a young woman in good health.

At least ten counts were recorded for this clonotype. The V gene is TRBV12-3 or TRBV12-4, the J gene TRBJ1-1; D is uncertain. Trimming left V 2 bases short and J 0 bases short, with 7 bases between. CDR3 size: 14 residues. CDR3 in amino acids: CASSLKGMNTEAFF. The CDR3 DNA reads as TGTGCCAGCAGTTTAAAAGGCATGAACACTGAAGCTTTCTTT.

This sequence joins TRBV15 and TRBJ1-2; 7 nucleotides match TRBD1. The V and J ends lost 0 bases and 4 bases, in that order; junction bases with no gene match: 11. From germline, CDR1 is LNHNV and CDR2 YYDKDF (reference sequence). CDR3 length: 17 residues. CDR3 coding DNA: TGTGCCACCAGCAGAGACAAGAGACAGGGACAGTTCTATGGCTACACCTTC. Its protein product is CATSRDKRQGQFYGYTF.

CDR3 amino acids: CSVDRGEKEQYF. CDR3 bases: TGCAGCGTCGACAGGGGTGAGAAGGAGCAGTACTTC. The chain couples TRBV29-1 to TRBJ2-7; the match to TRBD1 covers 8 bases. This CDR3 is built from 12 residues. Germline V gene data show CDR1 as SQVTM and CDR2 as ANQGSEA. Germline trimming cut 6 bases from V and 7 bases from J; bases unmatched to any gene: 8.

J is TRBJ2-2 and V is TRBV24-1; D is tentatively TRBD1 or TRBD2 (5 bases each). The CDR3 is 17 amino acids. Per the germline V gene, CDR1 is KGHDR and CDR2 is SFDVKD. Trimming removed 3 bases at V and 1 base at J, with 14 bases between. The DNA for the CDR3 is TGTGCCACCAGTGATAGTCAACGGGGCCAGAACACCGGGGAGCTGTTTTTT. Translating gives CATSDSQRGQNTGELFF.

V and J are TRBV19 and TRBJ2-2; D uncertain. The CDR3 contains 12 residues. Germline V gene data show CDR1 as LNHDA and CDR2 as SQIVND (reference sequence). V lost 6 bases and J lost 6, with 8 bases in between. The DNA of the CDR3 is TGTGCCAGTAGGCTTTACCCCGGGGAGCTGTTTTTT. This translates into CASRLYPGELFF.

The CDR3 sequence: CSAQGLAARGAQYF. CDR3 DNA sequence: TGCAGTGCCCAGGGACTAGCGGCAAGGGGGGCGCAGTATTTT. The V call is TRBV20-1, the J call TRBJ2-3, with TRBD2 identical over 11 bases. J gave up 10 bases and V 6 bases, and 12 bases lay outside the gene matches. Germline CDR1 is DFQATT and CDR2 is SNEGSKA (reference sequence). The CDR3 consists of 14 residues.

In this sample, this clonotype turned up a few times. This chain uses TRBV12-3 or TRBV12-4 with TRBJ2-3; 9 nucleotides agree with TRBD2. The CDR3 covers 16 residues. Unmatched junction bases numbered 6, after V lost 4 bases and J lost 1 base. Written as DNA, the CDR3 is TGTGCCAGCAGTTATAGCGGGAGAGGGGGCACAGATACGCAGTATTTT. This gives the protein CASSYSGRGGTDTQYF.

The rearrangement joins TRBV12-3 or TRBV12-4 to TRBJ1-2, with D hard to call. V gave up 3 bases and J gave up 8 bases, with 19 bases separating them. This CDR3 comprises 15 residues. DNA of the CDR3: TGTGCCAGCAGTTTTTTTCCCGGGGTTGGGAGAGGCTACACCTTC. Encoded protein: CASSFFPGVGRGYTF.

The genes are TRBV20-1 and TRBJ2-1, with D perhaps given as TRBD1 or TRBD2 (5 bases each). Germline loops: CDR1 DFQATT, CDR2 SNEGSKA (reference sequence). Deletions cut 4 bases from V and 14 bases from J, with 18 bases between. The CDR3 totals 12 residues. The CDR3 nucleotides are TGCAGTGCTACCCCATTCGGGGACCCAAAGTTCTTC. Protein: CSATPFGDPKFF.

The V gene is TRBV6-1, the J gene TRBJ2-1, with TRBD2 matching 11 bases. Germline lookup yields CDR1 MNHNS and CDR2 SASEGT. This CDR3 contains 14 residues. V was pared by 9 bases and J by 4 bases, with 5 bases of the junction left unmatched. The CDR3 DNA is TGTGCCAGTATTATAGCGGGGGGGTACAATGAGCAGTTCTTC. This encodes CASIIAGGYNEQFF.

The chain combines TRBV10-3 with TRBJ2-3; tentative D call: TRBD2 (7 bases). V was trimmed by 3 bases and J by 4 bases, leaving 14 bases between them. There are 15 residues in the CDR3. Per germline, CDR1 ENHRY and CDR2 SYGVKD. The CDR3 bases are TGTGCCATCAGTGAAGGAGGGGGGGCCGCAGATACGCAGTATTTT. Translating gives CAISEGGGAADTQYF.

This chain uses TRBV20-1 with TRBJ1-5, with 7 bases that match TRBD1. The length of the CDR3 is 15 residues. The trim removed 6 bases at V and 3 bases at J, leaving 11 bases unmatched. Germline V CDR1 and CDR2: DFQATT, SNEGSKA (reference sequence). The CDR3 loop reads CSAEYLGQNNQPQHF. The CDR3 nucleotides read TGCAGTGCCGAGTATCTGGGACAGAACAATCAGCCCCAGCATTTT.

This clonotype has ten or more counts. The chain links TRBV5-1 to TRBJ1-2; D is possibly TRBD1 (6 bases). The CDR3 spans 16 residues. From germline, CDR1 is SGHRS and CDR2 YFSETQ. Deletions cut 4 bases from V and 2 bases from J, with 18 bases between. For the CDR3, the DNA is TGCGCCAGCAGCAAGAATCCGGCGACAGGCAACTATGGCTACACCTTC. Encoded protein: CASSKNPATGNYGYTF.

This clonotype was observed a few times. The chain is built from TRBV5-1 and TRBJ2-7, with TRBD2 as a possible D gene (6 bases). The CDR3 contains 13 residues. V lost 0 bases and J lost 7, with 11 bases in between. Germline assignment: CDR1 SGHRS and CDR2 YFSETQ. CDR3 DNA: TGCGCCAGCAGCTTGGGGATCGGGGGAGAGCAGTACTTC. Its protein product is CASSLGIGGEQYF.

This clonotype was counted a few times. The chain joins TRBV30 to TRBJ2-7; tentative D call: TRBD2 (5 bases). The germline V gene has CDR1 GTSNPN and CDR2 SVGIG (reference sequence). With 1 base removed from V and 3 bases from J, the gap between germline ends came to 13 bases. This CDR3 has 14 amino acids. DNA of the CDR3: TGTGCCTGGAGTGAGGGAGACTCCAGCTACGAGCAGTACTTC. Protein: CAWSEGDSSYEQYF.

V is TRBV7-2 and J is TRBJ2-7; D unclear. Trimming stripped 5 bases from V and 3 bases from J, with 14 bases between. CDR1 and CDR2 (germline): SGHTA, FQGNSA. CDR3 length equals 14 residues. CDR3 residues: CASSKIQVSYEQYF. DNA of the CDR3: TGTGCCAGCAGCAAAATCCAGGTCAGCTACGAGCAGTACTTC. Looking up the rest from reference TRBV7-2 and TRBJ2-7 gives the full variable domain: GAGVSQSPSNKVTEKGKDVELRCDPISGHTALYWYRQSLGQGLEFLIYFQGNSAPDKSGLPSDRFSAERTGGSVSTLTIQRTQQEDSAVYLCASSKIQVSYEQYFGPGTRLTVT.

The rearrangement links TRBV7-2 to TRBJ2-3, with 8 positions matching TRBD2. The V and J ends lost 5 bases and 5 bases, in that order; junction bases with no gene match: 9. The CDR3 is 15 amino acids. CDR1 and CDR2 (germline): SGHTA, FQGNSA. The CDR3: CASSPRGGGLDTQYF. CDR3 in DNA: TGTGCCAGCAGCCCCCGGGGGGGGGGGTTAGATACGCAGTATTTT.

This clonotype occurred a few times. The chain employs TRBV7-9 and TRBJ1-5; no definite D call. CDR1 SEHNR and CDR2 FQNEAQ come from the germline V gene (reference sequence). The CDR3 consists of 17 residues. V shed 1 base and J shed 3 bases, with 16 bases lying between them. The CDR3 is CASSLGTWTALNQPQHF. CDR3 coding DNA: TGTGCCAGCAGCTTAGGTACCTGGACTGCCCTCAATCAGCCCCAGCATTTT. The full variable domain, completed using reference TRBV7-9 and TRBJ1-5, is DTGVSQNPRHKITKRGQNVTFRCDPISEHNRLYWYRQTLGQGPEFLTYFQNEAQLEKSRLLSDRFSAERPKGSFSTLEIQRTEQGDSAMYLCASSLGTWTALNQPQHFGDGTRLSIL.

The chain has TRBV12-3 or TRBV12-4 and TRBJ2-7; D may match TRBD1 or TRBD2 (5 bases each). The CDR3 covers 14 residues. Trimming stripped 1 base from V and 5 bases from J, with 12 bases between. The CDR3 nucleotides read TGTGCCAGCAGTTTAGAACTAGGGGTCAACGAGCAGTACTTC. The encoded protein is CASSLELGVNEQYF.

This clonotype was seen a few times. The rearrangement joins TRBV5-1 to TRBJ2-3, with 13 bases matching TRBD2. The germline CDR1 and CDR2 sequences are SGHRS and YFSETQ. The CDR3 is 17 residues long. V trimming: 4 bases; J trimming: 1 base; junction bases outside the gene matches: 6. Here the CDR3 reads CASSPGLAGIRTDTQYF. The CDR3, as DNA: TGCGCCAGCAGCCCGGGACTAGCGGGGATCCGCACAGATACGCAGTATTTT.

CDR3 residues: CASSSQGATEAFF. DNA of the CDR3: TGCGCCAGCAGCAGTCAAGGAGCAACTGAAGCTTTCTTT. The J gene is TRBJ1-1, the V gene TRBV5-1, with D unresolved. The CDR3 is made up of 13 amino acids. V lost 4 bases, J lost 5 bases, and 12 bases lay in between. Germline loops: CDR1 SGHRS, CDR2 YFSETQ.

On this clonotype itself: One end of the junction is discordant with germline, which a read error may explain. The J gene is TRBJ2-5, the V gene TRBV10-1; either TRBD1 or TRBD2 may supply D (5 bases each). The V gene's germline CDR1 is WNHNN and CDR2 SYGVQD (reference sequence). The CDR3 is 14 residues long. The DNA for the CDR3 is TGCACCAGCAGTTCTACGGGACCCCAAGAGACCCAGTACTTC. Translated, it gives CTSSSTGPQETQYF.

This clonotype has more than one count but fewer than ten. The V and J genes are TRBV6-5 and TRBJ1-2, with D unclear. Germline V CDR1 and CDR2: MNHEY, SVGAGI. The CDR3 runs 14 residues. V lost 7 bases and J 4 bases, leaving 16 bases between the germline ends. The CDR3 coding sequence is TGTGCCAGCACTTCCGCAGGAAATTCCTATGGCTACACCTTC. Protein sequence: CASTSAGNSYGYTF.

The J gene is TRBJ2-7, the V gene TRBV20-1, with D unclear. CDR1 DFQATT and CDR2 SNEGSKA come from the germline V gene (reference sequence). The CDR3 is 13 amino acids. Trimming pared 1 base from V and 6 bases from J, leaving 13 bases between. The CDR3 DNA is TGCAGTGCTAGAGGAACAAGCGCGATCGAGCAGTACTTC. The encoded protein is CSARGTSAIEQYF.

This clonotype was seen a few times. V usage is TRBV3-1 and J usage is TRBJ2-1, with 7 bases lining up with TRBD1. CDR3 length: 14 amino acids. Trimming removed 4 bases from V and 2 bases from J; junction bases left unmatched: 2. Germline CDR1 LGHDT, CDR2 YNNKEL (reference sequence). In DNA form, the CDR3 reads TGTGCCAGCAGCCGCAGGGGGACCTACAATGAGCAGTTCTTC. Encoded protein: CASSRRGTYNEQFF.

The chain recombines TRBV7-9 with TRBJ2-1; tentatively, D is TRBD2 (5 bases). The CDR3 is 17 residues long. The V gene lost 4 bases and the J gene lost 6 bases, with 22 bases spanning the gap. Germline CDR1 and CDR2: SEHNR and FQNEAQ (reference sequence). For the CDR3, the DNA is TGTGCCAGCAGCTCCGTAACCCCGACGGGAAACTCCAATGAGCAGTTCTTC. Protein: CASSSVTPTGNSNEQFF.